This T cell receptor (beta chain) was retrieved from a study of blood T cell repertoires in COVID-19. Trimming at V came to 7 bases and at J to 7 bases, leaving 6 bases not matched to a gene. Germline V gene data show CDR1 as LNHDA and CDR2 as SQIVND (reference sequence). CDR3 size: 13 residues. The table lists this clone with a few counts. The table came from immunoSEQ multiplex PCR; TCRdb's copy has only in-frame clones and leaves some out. There are roughly 83,000 clones in the sample; about 87% occur only once, and approximately 8.1% lies in the top ten. The rearrangement joins TRBV19 to TRBJ1-5; 8 positions match TRBD1. The TCR was taken from an elderly man with active or convalescent COVID-19. What was sequenced was peripheral blood. CDR3 DNA: TGTGCCAGTAAAAGAGGACAGGGACAGCCCCAGCATTTT. Amino acids: CASKRGQGQPQHF. The complete variable domain, with remaining parts taken from reference TRBV19 and TRBJ1-5, reads DGGITQSPKYLFRKEGQNVTLSCEQNLNHDAMYWYRQDPGQGLRLIYYSQIVNDFQKGDIAEGYSVSREKKESFPLTVTSAQKNPTAFYLCASKRGQGQPQHFGDGTRLSIL.